This TCR beta chain was found in a study of shared clonotypes between healthy human individuals. General study results and limits: Blood was the only sampled material, and tissue repertoires likely differ.

CD45RO-negative cells were positively selected for CCR7, leaving out terminally differentiated effector memory CD45RA+ cells. The table came from immunoSEQ multiplex PCR; TCRdb's copy has only in-frame clones and leaves some out. Found here are fewer than 1 million clones, approximately 97% of them singletons; the top ten hold under 0.25%. To note about this clone: What it recognizes is unknown.

V lost 3 bases and J lost 7, with 6 bases in between. CDR1 is MDHEN and CDR2 is SYDVKM in the germline V gene. CDR3 length: 11 residues. This receptor was taken from a man aged 25 to 40 in good health. The sequencing input was naive CD8+ T cells sorted from blood. This chain uses TRBV28 with TRBJ1-1; no definite D call. DNA of the CDR3: TGTGCCAGCAGTTTCGCCAGTGAAGCTTTCTTT. Translated: CASSFASEAFF. Variable domain in full (rest from reference TRBV28 and TRBJ1-1): DVKVTQSSRYLVKRTGEKVFLECVQDMDHENMFWYRQDPGLGLRLIYFSYDVKMKEKGDIPEGYSVSREKKERFSLILESASTNQTSMYLCASSFASEAFFGQGTRLTVV.